This TCR beta chain was sequenced in a study of blood T cell repertoires in COVID-19. Study details: Collection of acute and convalescent COVID-19 samples took place in the United States, Italy and Spain. Sources were T cells, B-cell-depleted T cells, or PBMCs; the material itself was cDNA or gDNA.

Authors' analysis steps: Reference gene primers were amplified, and this amplification served to estimate nucleated cell counts. Profiled with immunoSEQ multiplex PCR; TCRdb holds only in-frame clones, not every one. For V, J and clone size, that table is used; D and trimming come from the DNA. The repertoire holds over 150,000 clones, with approximately 91% as singletons. V lost 3 bases, J lost 0 bases, and 13 bases stayed unmatched. Germline V gene data show CDR1 as DFQATT and CDR2 as SNEGSKA (reference sequence). This CDR3 spans 18 amino acids. The specimen was peripheral blood. The clonotype comes from a man younger than 35 with acute or convalescent COVID-19. V usage is TRBV20-1 and J usage is TRBJ1-5; 8 positions agree with TRBD1. As DNA, the CDR3 is TGCAGTGCTAGTACCCGGGACAGGATCCGATTTAGCAATCAGCCCCAGCATTTT. This codes for CSASTRDRIRFSNQPQHF.